The sequence of this TCR beta chain was determined in a study of shared T cell receptors in the human thymus. The CDR3 consists of 17 residues. V lost 1 base and J lost 1, with 14 bases in between. From germline, CDR1 is LNHNV and CDR2 YYDKDF (reference sequence). Measured with immunoSEQ multiplex PCR; TCRdb has only the in-frame clones, and not every one. The profile shows hundreds of thousands of clones, more than 70% of them singletons. This clone showed up just once. This sample was also put to use in a study of human thymus T cells. That study adds: Having surgery to correct congenital heart defects, healthy Finnish infants acted as the donors. Gene usage (both V and J) appeared biased in thymic and blood repertoires.

This receptor was identified in a boy younger than two with a congenital heart defect. Sequencing was carried out using thymocytes. The rearrangement joins TRBV15 to TRBJ2-1, with D perhaps TRBD1 (6 bases). The CDR3 protein is CATSRGGTLSSYNEQFF. CDR3 nucleotides: TGTGCCACCAGCAGAGGTGGGACACTCTCTTCCTACAATGAGCAGTTCTTC. Based on the CDR3 plus reference TRBV15 and TRBJ2-1, the full variable domain is DAMVIQNPRYQVTQFGKPVTLSCSQTLNHNVMYWYQQKSSQAPKLLFHYYDKDFNNEADTPDNFQSRRPNTSFCFLDIRSPGLGDTAMYLCATSRGGTLSSYNEQFFGPGTRLTVL.